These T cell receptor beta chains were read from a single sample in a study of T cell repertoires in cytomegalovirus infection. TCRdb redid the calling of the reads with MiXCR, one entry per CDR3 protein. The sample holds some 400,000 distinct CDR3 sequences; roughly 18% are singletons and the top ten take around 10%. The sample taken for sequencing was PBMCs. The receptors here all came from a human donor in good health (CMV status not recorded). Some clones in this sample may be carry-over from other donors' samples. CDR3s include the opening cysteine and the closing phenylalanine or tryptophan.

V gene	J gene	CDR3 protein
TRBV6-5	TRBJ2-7	CASSGQRGSPQYF
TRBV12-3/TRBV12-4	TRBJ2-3	CASSLAIAETDTQYF
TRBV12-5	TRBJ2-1	CASGRSENEQFF
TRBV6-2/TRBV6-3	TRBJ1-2	CASSADGQGAYYGYTF
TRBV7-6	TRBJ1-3	CASSLARWKGKVSGNTIYF
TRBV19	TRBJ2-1	CASSTLAHRYNEQFF
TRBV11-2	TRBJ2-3	CASSPDRPKGQYF
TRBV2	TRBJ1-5	CASSEEMVSGRYSNQPQHF
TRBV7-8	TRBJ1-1	CASSLDLQNTEAFF
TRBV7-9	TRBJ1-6	CASSLSAAYNSPLHF
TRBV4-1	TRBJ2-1	CASSQDNSGNNEQFF
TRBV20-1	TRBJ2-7	CSALPGLAGGREQYF
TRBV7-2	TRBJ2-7	CASSLVTSGSTYEQYF
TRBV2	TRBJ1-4	CASRVQGFNEKLFF
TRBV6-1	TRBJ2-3	CASTTGLGTDTQYF
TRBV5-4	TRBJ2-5	CASSARTSRLYQETQYF
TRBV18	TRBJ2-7	CASSPGGAAPYEQYF
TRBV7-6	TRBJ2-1	CASSLGASGSDEQFF
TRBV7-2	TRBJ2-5	CASSSRASKETQYF
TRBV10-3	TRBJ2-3	CAISEPFSTDTQYF
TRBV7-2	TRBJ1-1	CASSGQTGINTEAFF
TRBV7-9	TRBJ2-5	CASSLSSAVGGETQYF
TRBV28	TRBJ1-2	CASSLQTDYGYTF
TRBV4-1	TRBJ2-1	CASSGTSGRYEQFF
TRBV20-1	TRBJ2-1	CSARDQEQGLYNEQFF
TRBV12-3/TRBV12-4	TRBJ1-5	CASRHWDQPQHF
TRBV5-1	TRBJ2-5	CASSSGLAGNQETQYF
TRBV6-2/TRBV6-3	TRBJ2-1	CASSLLAGRRREQFF
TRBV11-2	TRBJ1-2	CASSFVGINYGYTF
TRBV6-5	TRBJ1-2	CASSYSGQAGDYGYTF
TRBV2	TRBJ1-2	CASSVVGAGGGYTF
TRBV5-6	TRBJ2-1	CASSLAPGLADYYNEQFF
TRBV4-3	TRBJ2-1	CASSQDYPSGVEQFF
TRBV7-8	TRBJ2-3	CASRDRFTDTQYF
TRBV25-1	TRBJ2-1	CASSAPGFYNEQFF
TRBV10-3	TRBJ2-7	CAISESDRSYEQYF
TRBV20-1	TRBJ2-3	CRARKGGNTDTQYF
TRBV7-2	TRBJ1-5	CASSLGPGQASDSNQPQHF
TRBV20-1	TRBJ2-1	CSATTGTGTSKFF
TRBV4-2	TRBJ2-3	CASSQSRGAGEDTQYF
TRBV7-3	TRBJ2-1	CASSLRVAQGQNEQFF
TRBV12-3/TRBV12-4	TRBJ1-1	CASSLTYGQGATEAFF
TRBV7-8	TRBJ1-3	CASSLATGGSGNTIYF
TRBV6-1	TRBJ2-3	CASSKRQSTDTQYF
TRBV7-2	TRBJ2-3	CASSSTGGDTQYF
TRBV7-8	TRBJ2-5	CASSSRRIPTEETQYF
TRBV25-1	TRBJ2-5	CASSDISGLSSETQYF
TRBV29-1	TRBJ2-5	CSAEGTSGSMETQYF
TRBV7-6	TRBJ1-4	CASSLRDELFF
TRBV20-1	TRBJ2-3	CSARVEADTQYF
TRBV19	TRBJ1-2	CASSILATGGYTF
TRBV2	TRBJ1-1	CASRSLRGAEAFF
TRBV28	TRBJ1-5	CASFLTNQPQHF
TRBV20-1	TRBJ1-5	CSARLGGRVNQPQHF
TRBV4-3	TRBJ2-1	CASSQEDRGFYNEQFF
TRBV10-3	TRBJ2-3	CAISENLAATDTQYF
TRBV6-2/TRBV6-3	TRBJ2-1	CASSLRAGSNNEQFF
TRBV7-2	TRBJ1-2	CASSLGQGMDYGYTF
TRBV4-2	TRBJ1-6	CASSISVRSSPLHF
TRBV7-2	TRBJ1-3	CASSLALTARGNTIYF